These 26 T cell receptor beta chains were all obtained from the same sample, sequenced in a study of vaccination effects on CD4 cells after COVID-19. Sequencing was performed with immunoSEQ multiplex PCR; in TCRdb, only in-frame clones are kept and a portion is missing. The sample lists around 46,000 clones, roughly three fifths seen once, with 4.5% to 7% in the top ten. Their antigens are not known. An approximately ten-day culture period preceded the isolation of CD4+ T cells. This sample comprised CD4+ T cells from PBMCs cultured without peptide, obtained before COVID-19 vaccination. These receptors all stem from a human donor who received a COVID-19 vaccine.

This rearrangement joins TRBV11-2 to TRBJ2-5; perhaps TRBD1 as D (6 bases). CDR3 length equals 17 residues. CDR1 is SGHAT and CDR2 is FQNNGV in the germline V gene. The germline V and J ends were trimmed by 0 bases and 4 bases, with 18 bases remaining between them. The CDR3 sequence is CASSLDQGQGMSETQYF. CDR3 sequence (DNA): TGTGCCAGCAGCTTAGATCAAGGTCAGGGGATGTCAGAGACCCAGTACTTC.

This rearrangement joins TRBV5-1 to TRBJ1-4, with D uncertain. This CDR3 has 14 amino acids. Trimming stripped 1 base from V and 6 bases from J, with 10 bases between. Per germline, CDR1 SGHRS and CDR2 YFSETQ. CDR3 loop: CASSLTGRDEKLFF. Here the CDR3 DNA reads TGCGCCAGCAGCTTGACGGGGAGAGATGAAAAACTGTTTTTT.

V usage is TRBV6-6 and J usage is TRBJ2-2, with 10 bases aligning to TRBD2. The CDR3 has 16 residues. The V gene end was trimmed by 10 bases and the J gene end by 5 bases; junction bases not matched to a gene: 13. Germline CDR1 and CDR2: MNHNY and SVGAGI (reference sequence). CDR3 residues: CATILSGGAMTGELFF. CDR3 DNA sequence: TGTGCCACTATACTGAGCGGGGGGGCCATGACCGGGGAGCTGTTTTTT.

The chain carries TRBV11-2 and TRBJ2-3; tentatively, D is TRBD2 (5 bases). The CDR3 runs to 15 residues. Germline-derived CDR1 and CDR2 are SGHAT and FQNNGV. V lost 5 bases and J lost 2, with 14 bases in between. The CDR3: CASSPQRELTDTQYF. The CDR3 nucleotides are TGTGCCAGCAGCCCCCAAAGGGAGCTCACAGATACGCAGTATTTT.

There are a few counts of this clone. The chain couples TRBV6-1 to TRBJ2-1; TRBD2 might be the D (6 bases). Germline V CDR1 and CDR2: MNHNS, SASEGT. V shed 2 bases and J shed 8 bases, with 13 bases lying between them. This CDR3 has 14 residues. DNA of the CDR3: TGTGCCAGCAGTGAATTAGCGGCTGGCGATGAGCAGTTCTTC. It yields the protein CASSELAAGDEQFF.

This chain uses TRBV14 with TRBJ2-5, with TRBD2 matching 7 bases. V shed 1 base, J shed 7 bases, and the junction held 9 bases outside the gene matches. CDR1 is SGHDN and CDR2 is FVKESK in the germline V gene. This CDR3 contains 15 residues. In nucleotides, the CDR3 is TGTGCCAGCAGCCAAGGGCTAGCGGCTAAAGGGACCCAGTACTTC. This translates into CASSQGLAAKGTQYF.

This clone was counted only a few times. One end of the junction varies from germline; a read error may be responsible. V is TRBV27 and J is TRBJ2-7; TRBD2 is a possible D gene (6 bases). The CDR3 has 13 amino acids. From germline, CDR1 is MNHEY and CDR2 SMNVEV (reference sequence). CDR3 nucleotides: TGTGCCAGCAATTCAGATCCGGGGAGGAGGCTCTTTTTC. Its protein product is CASNSDPGRRLFF.

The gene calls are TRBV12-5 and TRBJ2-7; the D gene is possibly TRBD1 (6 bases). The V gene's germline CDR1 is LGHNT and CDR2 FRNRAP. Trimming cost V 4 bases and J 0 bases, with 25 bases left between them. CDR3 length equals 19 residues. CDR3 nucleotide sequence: TGTGCTAGTGGTTCCCCTACAAGACGGGACACACGAAGCTCCTACGAGCAGTACTTC. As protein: CASGSPTRRDTRSSYEQYF. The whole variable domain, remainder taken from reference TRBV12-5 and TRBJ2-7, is DARVTQTPRHKVTEMGQEVTMRCQPILGHNTVFWYRQTMMQGLELLAYFRNRAPLDDSGMPKDRFSAEMPDATLATLKIQPSEPRDSAVYFCASGSPTRRDTRSSYEQYFGPGTRLTVT.

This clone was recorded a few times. The CDR3 reads CASSLGQGTYGYTF. The CDR3 DNA follows: TGTGCCAGCAGCTTGGGACAGGGGACCTATGGCTACACCTTC. This chain links TRBV5-8 with TRBJ1-2; TRBD1 aligns across 8 bases. V trimming: 0 bases; J trimming: 4 bases; junction bases outside the gene matches: 2. This CDR3 spans 14 amino acids. Germline CDR1 SGHTS, CDR2 YDEGEE.

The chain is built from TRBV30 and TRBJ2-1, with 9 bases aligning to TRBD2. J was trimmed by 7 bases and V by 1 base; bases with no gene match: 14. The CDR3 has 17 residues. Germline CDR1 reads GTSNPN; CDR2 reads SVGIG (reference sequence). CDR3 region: CAWSAPLGREGGNEQFF. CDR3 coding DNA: TGTGCCTGGAGTGCCCCCCTGGGGCGGGAGGGTGGGAATGAGCAGTTCTTC.

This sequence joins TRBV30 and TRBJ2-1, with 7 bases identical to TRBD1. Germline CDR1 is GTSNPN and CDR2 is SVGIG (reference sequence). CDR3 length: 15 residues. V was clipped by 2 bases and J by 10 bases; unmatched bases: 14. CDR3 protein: CAWSYPPGGRWEQFF. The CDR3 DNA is TGTGCCTGGAGTTACCCCCCAGGGGGAAGGTGGGAGCAGTTCTTC.

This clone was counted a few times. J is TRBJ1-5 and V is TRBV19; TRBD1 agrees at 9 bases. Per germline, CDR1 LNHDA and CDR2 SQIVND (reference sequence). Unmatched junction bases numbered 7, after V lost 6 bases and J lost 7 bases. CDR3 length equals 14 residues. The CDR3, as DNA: TGTGCCAGTAGCTCGGACAGGGGCTGGCAGCCCCAGCATTTT. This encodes CASSSDRGWQPQHF. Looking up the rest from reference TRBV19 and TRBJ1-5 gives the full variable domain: DGGITQSPKYLFRKEGQNVTLSCEQNLNHDAMYWYRQDPGQGLRLIYYSQIVNDFQKGDIAEGYSVSREKKESFPLTVTSAQKNPTAFYLCASSSDRGWQPQHFGDGTRLSIL.

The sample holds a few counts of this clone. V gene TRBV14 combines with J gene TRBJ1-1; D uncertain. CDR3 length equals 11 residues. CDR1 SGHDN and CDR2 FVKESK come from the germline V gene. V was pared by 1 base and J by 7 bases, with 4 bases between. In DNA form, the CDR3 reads TGTGCCAGCAGCCAAGTAGGTGAAGCTTTCTTT. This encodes CASSQVGEAFF.

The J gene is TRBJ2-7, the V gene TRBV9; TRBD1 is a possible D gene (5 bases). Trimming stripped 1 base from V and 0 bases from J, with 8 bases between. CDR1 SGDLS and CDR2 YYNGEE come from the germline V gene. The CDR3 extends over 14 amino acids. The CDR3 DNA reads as TGTGCCAGCAGCGTAATGGACAACTCCTACGAGCAGTACTTC. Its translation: CASSVMDNSYEQYF.

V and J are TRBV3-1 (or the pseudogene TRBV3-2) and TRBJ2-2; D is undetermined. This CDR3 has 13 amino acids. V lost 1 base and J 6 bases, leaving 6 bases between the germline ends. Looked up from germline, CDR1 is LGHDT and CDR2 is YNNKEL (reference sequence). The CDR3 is CASSQVASGELFF. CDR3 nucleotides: TGTGCCAGCAGCCAAGTCGCGTCCGGGGAGCTGTTTTTT.

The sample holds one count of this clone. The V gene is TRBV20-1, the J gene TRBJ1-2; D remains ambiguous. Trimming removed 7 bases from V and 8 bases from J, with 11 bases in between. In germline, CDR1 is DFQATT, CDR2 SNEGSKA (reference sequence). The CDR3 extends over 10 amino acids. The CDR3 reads CSVNSYGYTF. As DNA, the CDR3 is TGCAGTGTAAACAGCTACGGCTACACCTTC.

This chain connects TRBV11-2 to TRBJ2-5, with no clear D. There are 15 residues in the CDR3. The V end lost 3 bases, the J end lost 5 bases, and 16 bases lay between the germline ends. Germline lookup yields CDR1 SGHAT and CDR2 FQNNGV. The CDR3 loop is CASSLGNGNRETQYF. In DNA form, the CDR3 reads TGTGCCAGCAGCTTGGGGAATGGAAATCGGGAGACCCAGTACTTC.

The CDR3 DNA reads TGTGCCAGCAGCCCCGGACAGGGCTATGGCTACACCTTC. Its translation: CASSPGQGYGYTF. The J gene is TRBJ1-2, the V gene TRBV3-1 (or the pseudogene TRBV3-2); TRBD1 agrees at 8 bases. Germline CDR1 is LGHDT and CDR2 is YNNKEL (reference sequence). J gave up 4 bases and V 4 bases, and 2 bases lay outside the gene matches. CDR3 length: 13 residues.

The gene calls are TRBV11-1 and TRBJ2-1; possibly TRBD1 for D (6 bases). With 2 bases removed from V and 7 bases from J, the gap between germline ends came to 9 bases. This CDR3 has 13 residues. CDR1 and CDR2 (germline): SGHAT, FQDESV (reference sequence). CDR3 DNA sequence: TGTGCCAGCAGCTTACAGGACAGAAATGAGCAGTTCTTC. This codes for CASSLQDRNEQFF.

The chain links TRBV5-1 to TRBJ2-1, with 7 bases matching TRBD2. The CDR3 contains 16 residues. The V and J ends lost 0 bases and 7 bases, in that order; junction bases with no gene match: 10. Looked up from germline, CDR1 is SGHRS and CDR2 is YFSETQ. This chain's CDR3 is CASSLAATSSTNEQFF. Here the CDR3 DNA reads TGCGCCAGCAGCTTGGCCGCGACTAGCAGCACGAATGAGCAGTTCTTC.

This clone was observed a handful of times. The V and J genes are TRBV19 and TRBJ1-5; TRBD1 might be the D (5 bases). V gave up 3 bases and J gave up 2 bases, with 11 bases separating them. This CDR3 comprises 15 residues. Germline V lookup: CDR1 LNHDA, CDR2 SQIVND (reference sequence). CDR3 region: CASSIRGKGNQPQHF. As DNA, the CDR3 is TGTGCCAGTAGTATTCGGGGCAAGGGCAATCAGCCCCAGCATTTT.

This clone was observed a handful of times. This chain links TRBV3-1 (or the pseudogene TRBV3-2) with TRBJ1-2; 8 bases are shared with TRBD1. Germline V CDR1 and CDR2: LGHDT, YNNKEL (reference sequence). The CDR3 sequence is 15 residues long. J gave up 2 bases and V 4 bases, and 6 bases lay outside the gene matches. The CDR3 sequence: CASSRTGQENYGYTF. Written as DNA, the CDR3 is TGTGCCAGCAGCCGAACGGGACAGGAAAACTATGGCTACACCTTC.

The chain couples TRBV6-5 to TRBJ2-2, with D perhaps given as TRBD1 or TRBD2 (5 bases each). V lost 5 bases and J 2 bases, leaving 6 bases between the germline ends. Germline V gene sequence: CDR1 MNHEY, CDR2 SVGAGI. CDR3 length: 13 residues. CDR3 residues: CASSRGNTGELFF. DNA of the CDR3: TGTGCCAGCAGTCGGGGCAACACCGGGGAGCTGTTTTTT.

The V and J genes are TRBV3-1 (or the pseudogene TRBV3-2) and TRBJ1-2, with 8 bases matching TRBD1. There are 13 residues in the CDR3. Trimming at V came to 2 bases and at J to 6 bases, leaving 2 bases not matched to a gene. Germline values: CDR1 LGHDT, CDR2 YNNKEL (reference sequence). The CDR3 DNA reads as TGTGCCAGCAGCCAAACAGGGGGTCATGGCTACACCTTC. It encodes CASSQTGGHGYTF.

The CDR3 DNA reads TGTGCCAGCAGTCCAAGACCGATTAATGAAAAACTGTTTTTT. Translating it yields CASSPRPINEKLFF. V usage is TRBV28 and J usage is TRBJ1-4, with D unclear. Germline assignment: CDR1 MDHEN and CDR2 SYDVKM. The CDR3 is 14 amino acids. Deletions cut 5 bases from V and 4 bases from J, with 11 bases between.

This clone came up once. The CDR3 sequence: CATSRDLAGQGAYGYTF. Here the CDR3 DNA reads TGTGCCACCAGCAGAGATCTTGCGGGACAGGGGGCCTATGGCTACACCTTC. The chain joins TRBV15 to TRBJ1-2, with 12 bases that match TRBD1. Germline CDR1 LNHNV, CDR2 YYDKDF (reference sequence). After removal of 0 bases from V and 4 bases from J, the junction contained 6 bases not matched to a gene. CDR3 size: 17 residues.